The source of this T cell receptor beta chain is a study of OX40 agonist ivuxolimab in advanced cancers. Study in general: The study enrolled dose-escalation patients with hepatocellular carcinoma, melanoma, renal cell or head and neck cancer.

Produced via immunoSEQ multiplex PCR; TCRdb's table is partial and in-frame only. Of about 85,000 clones listed, 70% to 90% are singletons. Germline values: CDR1 GTSNPN, CDR2 SVGIG (reference sequence). This CDR3 has 15 residues. The V gene lost 3 bases and the J gene lost 4 bases, with 15 bases spanning the gap. The material sequenced was CD4+ or CD8+ T cells sorted from blood, taken in a trial of the OX40 agonist ivuxolimab. The V gene is TRBV30, the J gene TRBJ1-4; no firm D call. The receptor's source is an adult with an advanced solid tumor such as melanoma, head and neck, liver or kidney cancer. CDR3 bases: TGTGCCTGGAGCCCCTTGGACCAAATTAATGAAAAACTGTTTTTT. It codes for CAWSPLDQINEKLFF. The full variable domain, rest sourced from reference TRBV30 and TRBJ1-4, is SQTIHQWPATLVQPVGSPLSLECTVEGTSNPNLYWYRQAAGRGLQLLFYSVGIGQISSEVPQNLSASRPQDRQFILSSKKLLLSDSGFYLCAWSPLDQINEKLFFGSGTQLSVL.